These T cell receptor beta chains were read from a single sample in a study of regulatory T cells in long-lasting Graves disease. TCRdb called the multiplex PCR reads again in MiXCR, with one record for every CDR3 protein. This table has 350,000 to 500,000 distinct CDR3 sequences, about 14% appearing once. The data were also submitted as part of a second study, on T cells in Graves' hyperthyroidism and ophthalmopathy.

Sequenced here: peripheral blood mononuclear cells (PBMCs), sampled at new diagnosis, from a patient treated with antithyroid drugs. These receptors all stem from a woman aged 45 to 65 with Graves disease. CDR3s include the opening cysteine and the closing phenylalanine or tryptophan. Each record gives: D gene, V gene, clone size, J gene, CDR3 protein, CDR3 DNA. A D gene is named only where the DNA matches it firmly. Where a row states a size, it is once, few, many or the class of an expanded clone; other rows omit it.

-,TRBV27,many,TRBJ1-2,CASSPSGYLGYTF,TGTGCCAGCAGCCCATCGGGGTACCTCGGCTACACCTTC
-,TRBV10-2,-,TRBJ2-3,CASEATDGTFTDTQYF,TGCGCCAGCGAAGCAACAGATGGGACTTTCACAGATACGCAGTATTTT
TRBD2,TRBV10-3,-,TRBJ2-3,CAIGGERETDTQYF,TGTGCCATCGGGGGTGAGCGGGAGACAGATACGCAGTATTTT
TRBD2,TRBV5-1,many,TRBJ2-1,CASSLVAGVNNEQFF,TGCGCCAGCAGCTTGGTTGCGGGAGTGAATAATGAGCAGTTCTTC
TRBD1,TRBV28,many,TRBJ2-7,CAIDPRQGGYEQYF,TGTGCCATCGACCCGCGACAGGGCGGTTACGAGCAGTACTTC
-,TRBV12-3/TRBV12-4,few,TRBJ2-6,CASKGEPANVLTF,TGTGCCAGCAAAGGGGAGCCGGCCAACGTCCTGACTTTC
-,TRBV24-1,many,TRBJ2-7,CATSPGDYEQYF,TGTGCCACCTCCCCAGGGGACTACGAGCAGTACTTC
TRBD2,TRBV7-8,many,TRBJ2-3,CASSLGGGREADTQYF,TGTGCCAGCAGCTTAGGAGGTGGGCGGGAGGCAGATACGCAGTATTTT
-,TRBV30,many,TRBJ2-5,CAWTSQGWETQYF,TGTGCCTGGACCTCACAGGGTTGGGAGACCCAGTACTTC
TRBD1,TRBV29-1,few,TRBJ1-1,CSVEGDNHRGLNTEAFF,TGCAGCGTTGAAGGGGACAATCACAGGGGCCTCAACACTGAAGCTTTCTTT
-,TRBV28,many,TRBJ1-1,CASSRIRGGMNTEAFF,TGTGCCAGCAGCCGAATAAGGGGGGGGATGAACACTGAAGCTTTCTTT
TRBD2,TRBV4-1,few,TRBJ2-2,CASSQGKARERAGELFF,TGCGCCAGCAGCCAAGGGAAGGCGCGGGAGAGGGCCGGGGAGCTGTTTTTT
-,TRBV9,few,TRBJ2-3,CASSARTGADTQYF,TGTGCCAGCAGCGCCCGTACCGGCGCAGATACGCAGTATTTT
-,TRBV7-2,many,TRBJ1-5,CASSLVPGDQPQHF,TGTGCCAGCAGCTTAGTTCCAGGGGACCAGCCCCAGCATTTT
-,TRBV30,many,TRBJ2-7,CAWSVDTPGAGYEQYF,TGTGCCTGGAGTGTCGATACCCCAGGGGCTGGCTACGAGCAGTACTTC
TRBD1,TRBV19,-,TRBJ2-3,CASSPTRDRGSTDTQYF,TGTGCCAGTAGTCCAACCCGGGACAGGGGTAGCACAGATACGCAGTATTTT
TRBD2,TRBV30,few,TRBJ2-6,CAHVSGDDSGANVLTF,TGTGCCCACGTAAGCGGGGATGACTCTGGGGCCAACGTCCTGACTTTC
-,TRBV5-1,once,TRBJ1-3,CASSQSSEGNTIYF,TGCGCCAGCAGCCAGTCCTCGGAAGGAAACACCATATATTTT
-,TRBV7-3,few,TRBJ2-1,CASSYAGTNVEFF,TGTGCCAGCAGCTATGCCGGGACAAACGTAGAGTTCTTC
TRBD2,TRBV3-1,-,TRBJ2-3,CARSQSGLAPHRRDTQYF,TGTGCCAGGAGCCAATCAGGACTAGCCCCCCATCGCAGAGATACGCAGTATTTT
TRBD1,TRBV6-1,few,TRBJ2-1,CASSLPGTGWEQFF,TGTGCCAGCAGCCTTCCCGGGACAGGGTGGGAGCAGTTCTTC
-,TRBV18,many,TRBJ2-5,CASSPPSLLETQYF,TGTGCCAGCTCACCACCGAGTCTGCTTGAGACCCAGTACTTC
-,TRBV7-9,many,TRBJ1-1,CASSWGTQNTEAFF,TGTGCCAGCAGTTGGGGGACACAGAACACTGAAGCTTTCTTT
-,TRBV10-3,many,TRBJ2-7,CAISESSYEQYF,TGTGCCATCAGTGAGTCTAGCTACGAGCAGTACTTC
-,TRBV28,-,TRBJ2-7,CASSLGTEYTYEQYF,TGTGCCAGCAGTTTAGGGACGGAGTATACCTACGAGCAGTACTTC
-,TRBV3-1,-,TRBJ1-1,CASSHPGKSTDAFF,TGTGCCAGTAGCCATCCAGGGAAGTCGACTGACGCTTTCTTT
TRBD2,TRBV27,-,TRBJ2-7,CASSLWEGYEQYF,TGTGCCAGCAGTTTGTGGGAGGGATACGAGCAGTACTTC
-,TRBV7-8,many,TRBJ2-7,CASSLWDEQYF,TGTGCCAGCAGCTTATGGGACGAGCAGTACTTC
TRBD2,TRBV7-8,-,TRBJ2-1,CASSLEGPGASGRGNEQVF,TGTGCCAGCAGCTTAGAAGGTCCCGGCGCTAGCGGGAGGGGGAATGAGCAGGTCTTC
-,TRBV29-1,few,TRBJ2-7,CSVGGAYEQYF,TGCAGCGTTGGCGGGGCTTACGAGCAGTACTTC
TRBD2,TRBV12-3/TRBV12-4,many,TRBJ2-3,CASSDRGLAGFTDTQYF,TGTGCCAGCAGTGACCGAGGGCTAGCGGGATTCACAGATACGCAGTATTTT
TRBD2,TRBV6-1,-,TRBJ2-2,CASSSSGFTGELFF,TGTGCCAGCAGTAGTAGCGGGTTTACCGGGGAGCTGTTTTTT
-,TRBV5-4,-,TRBJ2-5,CASSPSSRQETQYF,TGTGCCAGCAGCCCTTCGTCGAGGCAAGAGACCCAGTACTTC
TRBD1,TRBV7-2,-,TRBJ2-3,CASSPTGGIVDTQYF,TGTGCCAGCAGCCCCACAGGGGGGATAGTAGATACGCAGTATTTT
-,TRBV19,few,TRBJ2-1,CASSMGQPHEQFF,TGTGCCAGTAGTATGGGACAACCGCATGAGCAGTTCTTC
TRBD2,TRBV20-1,many,TRBJ2-1,CSASSAGDSYNEQFF,TGCAGTGCTAGCTCAGCGGGAGACTCCTACAATGAGCAGTTCTTC
TRBD1,TRBV9,-,TRBJ2-3,CASSAQLDRGVDTQYF,TGTGCCAGCAGCGCACAATTAGACAGGGGGGTAGATACGCAGTATTTT
-,TRBV7-3,many,TRBJ2-3,CASSLKGWGGPDTQYF,TGTGCCAGCAGCTTAAAGGGGTGGGGGGGGCCAGATACGCAGTATTTT
-,TRBV28,many,TRBJ1-1,CASSPPSGQGSTEAFF,TGTGCCAGCAGTCCTCCCTCGGGCCAAGGAAGCACTGAAGCTTTCTTT
TRBD2,TRBV7-9,many,TRBJ2-1,CASSLTSGRINEQFF,TGTGCCAGCAGCTTAACTAGCGGGAGAATAAATGAGCAGTTCTTC
-,TRBV7-3,many,TRBJ2-2,CASSLAGGENTGELFF,TGTGCCAGCAGCTTGGCCGGAGGGGAGAACACCGGGGAGCTGTTTTTT
-,TRBV10-3,-,TRBJ1-2,CAISDQGGGYGYTF,TGTGCCATCAGCGATCAGGGTGGGGGCTATGGCTACACCTTC
-,TRBV30,many,TRBJ2-2,CAWSMRWWGQNTGELFF,TGTGCCTGGAGTATGAGGTGGTGGGGACAGAACACCGGGGAGCTGTTTTTT
TRBD2,TRBV12-3/TRBV12-4,many,TRBJ2-1,CASSPRFSGRGNEQFF,TGTGCCAGCAGTCCGCGATTTAGCGGGAGGGGTAATGAGCAGTTCTTC
TRBD1,TRBV7-9,-,TRBJ2-5,CASSPTRTGLETQYF,TGTGCCAGCAGCCCTACCAGGACAGGGTTGGAGACCCAGTACTTC
-,TRBV29-1,many,TRBJ2-5,CSVRHGLGETQYF,TGCAGCGTTCGGCACGGCCTGGGGGAGACCCAGTACTTC